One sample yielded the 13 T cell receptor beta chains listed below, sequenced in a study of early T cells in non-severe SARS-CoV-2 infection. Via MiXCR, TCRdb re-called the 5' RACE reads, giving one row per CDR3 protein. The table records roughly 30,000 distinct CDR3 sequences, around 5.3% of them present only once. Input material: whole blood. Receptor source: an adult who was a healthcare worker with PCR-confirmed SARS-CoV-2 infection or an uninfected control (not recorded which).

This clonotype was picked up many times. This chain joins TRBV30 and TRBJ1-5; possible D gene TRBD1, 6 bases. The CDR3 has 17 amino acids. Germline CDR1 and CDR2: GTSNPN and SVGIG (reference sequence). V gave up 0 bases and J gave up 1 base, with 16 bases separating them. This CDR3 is CAWSVQLLGQSNQPQHF. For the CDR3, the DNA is TGTGCCTGGAGTGTCCAACTTTTGGGACAAAGCAATCAGCCCCAGCATTTT.

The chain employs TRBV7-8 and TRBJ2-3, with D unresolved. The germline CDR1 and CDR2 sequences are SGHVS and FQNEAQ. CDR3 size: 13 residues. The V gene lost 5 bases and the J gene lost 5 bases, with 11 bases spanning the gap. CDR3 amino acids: CASSPQAGDTQYF. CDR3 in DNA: TGTGCCAGCAGCCCCCAGGCAGGAGATACGCAGTATTTT. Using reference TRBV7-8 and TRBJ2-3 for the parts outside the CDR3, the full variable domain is GAGVSQSPRYKVAKRGQDVALRCDPISGHVSLFWYQQALGQGPEFLTYFQNEAQLDKSGLPSDRFFAERPEGSVSTLKIQRTQQEDSAVYLCASSPQAGDTQYFGPGTRLTVL.

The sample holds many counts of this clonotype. This CDR3 is CASRLSRDTNEQFF. The CDR3 nucleotides read TGTGCCAGCAGACTGAGCCGGGACACCAATGAGCAGTTCTTC. This sequence joins TRBV11-2 and TRBJ2-1; possibly TRBD1 for D (6 bases). In germline, CDR1 is SGHAT, CDR2 FQNNGV. Trimming pared 6 bases from V and 6 bases from J, leaving 15 bases between. The CDR3 is 14 amino acids.

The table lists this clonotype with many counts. CDR3 in DNA: TGTGCCAGCAGCCCAGCGGGGACTAGCGGGAGGGCCGGAGAGACCCAGTACTTC. Protein sequence: CASSPAGTSGRAGETQYF. The gene calls are TRBV11-3 and TRBJ2-5, with 16 bases lining up with TRBD2. This CDR3 is 18 amino acids long. After removal of 5 bases from V and 4 bases from J, the junction contained 10 bases not matched to a gene. Germline CDR1 and CDR2: SGHNT and YENEEA. The complete variable domain, with remaining parts taken from reference TRBV11-3 and TRBJ2-5, reads EAGVVQSPRYKIIEKKQPVAFWCNPISGHNTLYWYLQNLGQGPELLIRYENEEAVDDSQLPKDRFSAERLKGVDSTLKIQPAELGDSAVYLCASSPAGTSGRAGETQYFGPGTRLLVL.

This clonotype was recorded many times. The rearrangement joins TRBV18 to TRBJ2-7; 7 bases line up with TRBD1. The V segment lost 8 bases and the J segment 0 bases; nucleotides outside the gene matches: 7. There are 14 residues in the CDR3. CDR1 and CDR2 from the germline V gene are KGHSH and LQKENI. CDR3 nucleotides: TGTGCCAGCACCCCACAGGGGTTCTCCTACGAGCAGTACTTC. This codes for CASTPQGFSYEQYF.

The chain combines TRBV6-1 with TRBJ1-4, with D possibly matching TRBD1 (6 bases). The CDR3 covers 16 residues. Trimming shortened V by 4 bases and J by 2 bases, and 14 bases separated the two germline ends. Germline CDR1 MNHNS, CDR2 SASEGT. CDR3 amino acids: CASSGPWRGTNEKLFF. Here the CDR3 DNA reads TGTGCCAGCAGTGGCCCGTGGAGGGGGACTAATGAAAAACTGTTTTTT.

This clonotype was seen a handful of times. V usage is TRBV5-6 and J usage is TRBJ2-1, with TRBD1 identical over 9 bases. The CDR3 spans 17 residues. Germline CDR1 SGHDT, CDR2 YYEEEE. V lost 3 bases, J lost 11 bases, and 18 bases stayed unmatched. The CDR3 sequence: CASSSYAGTGIPFKQFF. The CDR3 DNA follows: TGTGCCAGCAGCTCTTACGCCGGGACAGGGATACCCTTTAAGCAGTTCTTC. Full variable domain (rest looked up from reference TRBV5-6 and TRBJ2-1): DAGVTQSPTHLIKTRGQQVTLRCSPKSGHDTVSWYQQALGQGPQFIFQYYEEEERQRGNFPDRFSGHQFPNYSSELNVNALLLGDSALYLCASSSYAGTGIPFKQFFGPGTRLTVL.

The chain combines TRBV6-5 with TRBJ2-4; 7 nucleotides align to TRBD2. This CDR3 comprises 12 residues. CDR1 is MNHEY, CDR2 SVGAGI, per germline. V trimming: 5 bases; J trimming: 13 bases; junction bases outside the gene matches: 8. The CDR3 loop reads CASSQRGGSQYF. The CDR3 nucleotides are TGTGCCAGCAGTCAGCGGGGAGGGTCCCAGTACTTC.

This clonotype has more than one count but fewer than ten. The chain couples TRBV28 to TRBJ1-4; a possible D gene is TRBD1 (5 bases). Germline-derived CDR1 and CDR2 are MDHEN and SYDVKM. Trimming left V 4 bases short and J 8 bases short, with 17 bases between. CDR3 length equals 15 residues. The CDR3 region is CASSSPAGVGEKLFF. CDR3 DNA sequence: TGTGCCAGCAGTTCCCCCGCGGGGGTGGGCGAAAAACTGTTTTTT.

The CDR3: CASSPSGEGDTQYF. The CDR3, as DNA: TGTGCCAGCAGCCCTAGCGGGGAGGGTGATACGCAGTATTTT. The V call is TRBV5-6, the J call TRBJ2-3, with 9 bases aligning to TRBD2. The trim removed 4 bases at V and 6 bases at J, leaving 6 bases unmatched. CDR1 and CDR2 (germline): SGHDT, YYEEEE. CDR3 length: 14 amino acids.

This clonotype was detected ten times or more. CDR3 sequence (DNA): TGTGCCAGCTCACCAGGGACGGCTGCTAACTATGGCTACACCTTC. It translates to CASSPGTAANYGYTF. The V call is TRBV18, the J call TRBJ1-2, with D possibly TRBD1 on 5 matching bases. Germline CDR1 KGHSH, CDR2 LQKENI. V gave up 2 bases and J gave up 0 bases, with 10 bases separating them. This CDR3 is 15 amino acids long.

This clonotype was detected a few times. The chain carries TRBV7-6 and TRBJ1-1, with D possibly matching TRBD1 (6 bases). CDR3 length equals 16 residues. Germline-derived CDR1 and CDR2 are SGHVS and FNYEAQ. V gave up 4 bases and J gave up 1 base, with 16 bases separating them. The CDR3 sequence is CASSSPAGVGNTEAFF. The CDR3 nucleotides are TGTGCCAGCAGCTCCCCAGCAGGGGTCGGGAACACTGAAGCTTTCTTT.

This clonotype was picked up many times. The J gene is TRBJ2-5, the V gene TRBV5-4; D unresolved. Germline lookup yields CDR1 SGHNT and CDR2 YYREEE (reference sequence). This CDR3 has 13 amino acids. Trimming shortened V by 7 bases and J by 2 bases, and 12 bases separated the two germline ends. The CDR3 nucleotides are TGTGCCAGCCGGGTTCAGGTTCAAGAGACCCAGTACTTC. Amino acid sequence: CASRVQVQETQYF.